The 22 T cell receptor beta chains below all came from one sample that was sequenced in a study of T-cell reconstitution after alpha-beta-depleted transplantation in children. The TCRbeta library incorporated unique molecular identifiers. One entry per CDR3 protein, called by TCRdb with MiXCR from the PCR reads. The sample holds over 550,000 distinct CDR3 sequences, about 10% seen once. Sequenced material: PBMCs from the stem cell graft donor, taken from the stem cell graft. The origin of the receptors is a human donor who donated a stem cell graft to a child with acute myeloid leukemia.

This clonotype turned up a few times. This chain links TRBV29-1 with TRBJ2-3; maybe TRBD2 (5 bases). This CDR3 contains 12 residues. Trimming took off 7 bases at V and 1 base at J, with 9 bases between the two ends. Germline V gene lookup returns CDR1 SQVTM and CDR2 ANQGSEA. DNA for the CDR3: TGCAGCGGGCTGGAGGGCACAGATACGCAGTATTTT. This gives the protein CSGLEGTDTQYF.

This clonotype has at least ten counts. The chain recombines TRBV15 with TRBJ2-7, with D tentatively TRBD1 or TRBD2 (5 bases each). The CDR3 is made up of 18 amino acids. Germline V gene lookup returns CDR1 LNHNV and CDR2 YYDKDF (reference sequence). The ends were cut back, 3 bases at V and 3 bases at J, with 24 bases in the middle. The CDR3 DNA follows: TGTGCCACCAGCAGCTTGGGACGGTTTGGGAACCCGAGCTACGAGCAGTACTTC. Translated: CATSSLGRFGNPSYEQYF.

The CDR3 DNA reads as TGCAGCGTGAGCGGGAGAGCTATAGAGACCCAGTACTTC. This codes for CSVSGRAIETQYF. This sequence joins TRBV29-1 and TRBJ2-5; 8 bases are shared with TRBD2. The junction had 7 bases not matched to a gene; V was cut back by 6 bases and J by 4 bases. The CDR3 runs 13 residues. CDR1 SQVTM and CDR2 ANQGSEA come from the germline V gene.

The CDR3 region is CATSGAVNRHTQDYTF. DNA of the CDR3: TGTGCCACCAGTGGGGCCGTTAACCGTCACACCCAGGACTACACCTTC. The chain has TRBV24-1 and TRBJ1-2; D is unresolved. V lost 5 bases and J 10 bases, leaving 25 bases between the germline ends. The CDR3 has 16 residues. Germline assignment: CDR1 KGHDR and CDR2 SFDVKD.

In its sample, this clonotype was seen a few times. V gene TRBV10-3 combines with J gene TRBJ2-1; D is possibly TRBD2 (6 bases). Germline V lookup: CDR1 ENHRY, CDR2 SYGVKD. The CDR3 runs 15 residues. Trimming took off 0 bases at V and 2 bases at J, with 8 bases between the two ends. The CDR3 sequence: CAISESAGTYNEQFF. The CDR3 nucleotides are TGTGCCATCAGTGAGTCTGCGGGGACCTACAATGAGCAGTTCTTC.

The gene calls are TRBV10-3 and TRBJ2-1; D ambiguous. V lost 10 bases and J 1 base, leaving 20 bases between the germline ends. This CDR3 has 16 residues. The germline gives CDR1 ENHRY, CDR2 SYGVKD. CDR3: CATHVGFGLSYNEQFF. The CDR3 coding sequence is TGTGCCACCCACGTGGGTTTCGGGCTTTCCTACAATGAGCAGTTCTTC.

This clonotype was found a few times. CDR3 amino acids: CSARRQGNRYEQYF. Here the CDR3 DNA reads TGCAGTGCTAGGCGGCAGGGAAATCGCTACGAGCAGTACTTC. The rearrangement joins TRBV20-1 to TRBJ2-7; perhaps TRBD1 as D (5 bases). CDR3 length: 14 residues. The germline V and J ends were trimmed by 3 bases and 3 bases, with 15 bases remaining between them. Germline lookup yields CDR1 DFQATT and CDR2 SNEGSKA (reference sequence).

This clonotype was seen ten or more times. The chain links TRBV20-1 to TRBJ2-1; D is perhaps TRBD2 (7 bases). V was clipped by 3 bases and J by 1 base, with 19 bases between them. Germline CDR1 DFQATT, CDR2 SNEGSKA (reference sequence). This CDR3 is 17 amino acids long. The CDR3 DNA reads TGCAGTGCTAGCGTGAGGTCCAGGGGAGGGTCCTACAATGAGCAGTTCTTC. It codes for CSASVRSRGGSYNEQFF.

In this sample, this clonotype turned up a few times. The chain recombines TRBV15 with TRBJ1-1, with D uncertain. The V end lost 5 bases, the J end lost 1 base, and 11 bases lay between the germline ends. CDR3 length equals 14 residues. Germline CDR1 and CDR2: LNHNV and YYDKDF (reference sequence). For the CDR3, the DNA is TGTGCCACCAGCGGCCGCCGACAGAACACTGAAGCTTTCTTT. It specifies CATSGRRQNTEAFF. Combining the CDR3 with reference TRBV15 and TRBJ1-1 gives the whole variable domain DAMVIQNPRYQVTQFGKPVTLSCSQTLNHNVMYWYQQKSSQAPKLLFHYYDKDFNNEADTPDNFQSRRPNTSFCFLDIRSPGLGDTAMYLCATSGRRQNTEAFFGQGTRLTVV.

This clonotype showed up many times. V and J are TRBV28 and TRBJ2-3, with no clear D. Trimming stripped 2 bases from V and 2 bases from J, with 8 bases between. The length of the CDR3 is 14 residues. The germline gives CDR1 MDHEN, CDR2 SYDVKM. This CDR3 reads CASSLEATTDTQYF. CDR3 bases: TGTGCCAGCAGTTTAGAGGCAACCACAGATACGCAGTATTTT.

V is TRBV20-1 and J is TRBJ2-7; D gene uncertain. The CDR3 length is 12 residues. The germline CDR1 and CDR2 sequences are DFQATT and SNEGSKA (reference sequence). The V end lost 5 bases, the J end lost 3 bases, and 11 bases lay between the germline ends. This chain's CDR3 is CSARGKIYEQYF. CDR3 bases: TGCAGTGCTCGCGGAAAAATCTACGAGCAGTACTTC.

This chain joins TRBV12-3 or TRBV12-4 and TRBJ2-5; no clear D gene. V dropped 3 bases and J dropped 3 bases, with 11 bases sitting between them. The CDR3 is 14 amino acids. CDR3 in amino acids: CASSFMAGEETQYF. DNA for the CDR3: TGTGCCAGCAGTTTCATGGCAGGAGAAGAGACCCAGTACTTC.

This clonotype was counted a few times. V usage is TRBV12-3 or TRBV12-4 and J usage is TRBJ2-3; 8 nucleotides align to TRBD2. J was trimmed by 5 bases and V by 0 bases; bases with no gene match: 16. The CDR3 consists of 19 residues. The CDR3 DNA sequence: TGTGCCAGCAGTTTAGCGGCCCGGGGCGGGCTAGCGGGCAGAGATACGCAGTATTTT. Translation gives CASSLAARGGLAGRDTQYF.

The DNA of the CDR3 is TGTGCCAGCAGTTTTCAAGGGGCGAAAGGAAACACCATATATTTT. Amino acid sequence: CASSFQGAKGNTIYF. V gene TRBV12-3 or TRBV12-4 combines with J gene TRBJ1-3; D is perhaps TRBD1 (5 bases). V dropped 3 bases and J dropped 4 bases, with 13 bases sitting between them. The CDR3 consists of 15 residues.

The V call is TRBV29-1, the J call TRBJ1-4, with D uncertain. The germline CDR1 and CDR2 sequences are SQVTM and ANQGSEA. With 7 bases removed from V and 2 bases from J, the gap between germline ends came to 8 bases. There are 12 residues in the CDR3. CDR3 DNA: TGCAGCGGCGGACGGACTAATGAAAAACTGTTTTTT. Translation: CSGGRTNEKLFF.

In this sample, this clonotype turned up a few times. The chain employs TRBV20-1 and TRBJ1-5, with TRBD1 matching 7 bases. This CDR3 is built from 17 residues. After removal of 4 bases from V and 3 bases from J, the junction contained 15 bases not matched to a gene. The germline V gene encodes CDR1 DFQATT and CDR2 SNEGSKA (reference sequence). The CDR3 coding sequence is TGCAGTGCTATCGGAGGGGGGGGACAGACGTTCAATCAGCCCCAGCATTTT. Translated: CSAIGGGGQTFNQPQHF.

This clonotype appeared many times. The V and J genes are TRBV7-9 and TRBJ2-1; D gene ambiguous. V was cut by 0 bases and J by 7 bases, with 7 bases left in between. The CDR3 has 13 residues. Germline CDR1 reads SEHNR; CDR2 reads FQNEAQ (reference sequence). CDR3 nucleotides: TGTGCCAGCAGCTTAGCGACCCAGAATGAGCAGTTCTTC. This encodes CASSLATQNEQFF. The full variable domain, completed using reference TRBV7-9 and TRBJ2-1, is DTGVSQNPRHKITKRGQNVTFRCDPISEHNRLYWYRQTLGQGPEFLTYFQNEAQLEKSRLLSDRFSAERPKGSFSTLEIQRTEQGDSAMYLCASSLATQNEQFFGPGTRLTVL.

This CDR3 is CASSNDGQGSYGYTF. The CDR3 bases are TGTGCCAGCAGCAACGACGGACAGGGGTCCTATGGCTACACCTTC. The V and J genes are TRBV21-1 and TRBJ1-2; the DNA was not used to check the table's D call, TRBD1. TRBV21-1 is deemed a pseudogene. CDR3 size: 15 residues.

The V call is TRBV15, the J call TRBJ1-2; D is uncertain. CDR1 is LNHNV, CDR2 YYDKDF, per germline (reference sequence). Trimming removed 0 bases from V and 5 bases from J, with 13 bases in between. The CDR3 runs to 15 residues. CDR3 residues: CATSRDISSFYGYTF. The CDR3 DNA follows: TGTGCCACCAGCAGAGATATCTCGTCGTTTTATGGCTACACCTTC.

This clonotype has more than one count but fewer than ten. The chain uses TRBV6-5 and TRBJ2-2; no clear D gene. Trimming removed 2 bases from V and 5 bases from J, with 9 bases in between. Per germline, CDR1 MNHEY and CDR2 SVGAGI. The CDR3 extends over 14 amino acids. This CDR3 is CASSYHPGTGELFF. CDR3 nucleotides: TGTGCCAGCAGTTACCATCCCGGGACCGGGGAGCTGTTTTTT.

This clonotype appeared a few times. V usage is TRBV20-1 and J usage is TRBJ2-7; no firm D call. CDR3 length: 14 amino acids. Germline loops: CDR1 DFQATT, CDR2 SNEGSKA (reference sequence). Trimming took 6 bases from V and 3 from J, leaving 18 bases between them. The CDR3 reads CSAPDREVLYEQYF. Written as DNA, the CDR3 is TGCAGTGCCCCTGACCGAGAAGTCCTCTACGAGCAGTACTTC.

Many counts were recorded for this clonotype. The chain couples TRBV6-5 to TRBJ2-7; the match to TRBD2 covers 7 bases. Germline loops: CDR1 MNHEY, CDR2 SVGAGI. This CDR3 has 15 amino acids. Trimming at V came to 2 bases and at J to 3 bases, leaving 7 bases not matched to a gene. The CDR3 DNA follows: TGTGCCAGCAGTTACCGGGACTACCCTGGCTACGAGCAGTACTTC. Amino acids: CASSYRDYPGYEQYF.